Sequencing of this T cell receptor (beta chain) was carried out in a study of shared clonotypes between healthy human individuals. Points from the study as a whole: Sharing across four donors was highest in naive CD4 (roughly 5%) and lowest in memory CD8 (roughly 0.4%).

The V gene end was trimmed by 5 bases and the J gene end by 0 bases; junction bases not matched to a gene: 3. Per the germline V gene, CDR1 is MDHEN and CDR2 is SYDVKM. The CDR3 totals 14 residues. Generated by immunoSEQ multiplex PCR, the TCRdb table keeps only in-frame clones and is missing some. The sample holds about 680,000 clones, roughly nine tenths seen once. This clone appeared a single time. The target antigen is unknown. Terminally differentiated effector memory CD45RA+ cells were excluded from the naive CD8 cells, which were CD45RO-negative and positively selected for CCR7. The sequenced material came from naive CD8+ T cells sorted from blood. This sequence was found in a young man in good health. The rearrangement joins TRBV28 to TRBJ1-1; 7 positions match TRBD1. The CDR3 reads CASSTQGMNTEAFF. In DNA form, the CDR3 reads TGTGCCAGCAGTACACAGGGGATGAACACTGAAGCTTTCTTT.